These 30 T cell receptor beta chains came from one sample sequenced in a study of T cell repertoires in cytomegalovirus infection. These receptors are not linked to any known antigen. TCRdb passed the reads through MiXCR, listing each CDR3 protein once. Among a few hundred thousand distinct CDR3 sequences listed, 40% were seen once. The material sequenced was cultured PBMCs, taken from culture after CMV antigen stimulation. The receptors originated from a human donor in good health (CMV status not recorded). Some clones in this sample may be carry-over from other donors' samples.

A few counts support this clonotype. The V gene is TRBV19, the J gene TRBJ2-1; TRBD2 matches at 10 bases. The germline V gene has CDR1 LNHDA and CDR2 SQIVND (reference sequence). The CDR3 totals 15 residues. The J segment lost 7 bases and the V segment lost 7 bases, leaving 10 bases of the junction unmatched. CDR3 in DNA: TGTGCCAGTACTGGTCTAGCGGGGGTAGGTAATGAGCAGTTCTTC. This gives the protein CASTGLAGVGNEQFF.

With regard to this clonotype: A junction end diverges from the germline sequence, so it may reflect a read error. CDR3 nucleotide sequence: TGTGCCAGCAGCCTGCTGGATAACTATGGCTACACCTTC. Residues: CASSLLDNYGYTF. This sequence joins TRBV4-1 and TRBJ1-2; no clear D gene. This CDR3 is built from 13 residues. Germline-derived CDR1 and CDR2 are MGHRA and YSYEKL.

The chain is built from TRBV7-9 and TRBJ1-4; maybe TRBD1 (6 bases). Between the trimmed V and J ends, which lost 4 bases and 8 bases, there was a span of 11 bases. This CDR3 spans 13 amino acids. The V gene's germline CDR1 is SEHNR and CDR2 FQNEAQ (reference sequence). As DNA, the CDR3 is TGTGCCAGCAGCTACTTCGGACAGGAAAAACTGTTTTTT. Amino acids: CASSYFGQEKLFF.

The J gene is TRBJ2-7, the V gene TRBV28, with a possible D match to TRBD1 (5 bases). The CDR3 contains 17 residues. Germline CDR1 is MDHEN and CDR2 is SYDVKM. Trimming removed 4 bases at V and 6 bases at J, with 25 bases between. The CDR3 nucleotides read TGTGCCAGCAGTTCGCCAATCCCGACAAGGGGTCCAGGCGAGCAGTACTTC. This gives the protein CASSSPIPTRGPGEQYF.

The rearrangement uses TRBV7-6 and TRBJ2-7, with unresolved D. V lost 5 bases and J lost 4, with 12 bases in between. CDR3 length equals 13 residues. Per germline, CDR1 SGHVS and CDR2 FNYEAQ. The CDR3 DNA sequence: TGTGCCAGCAGCCCCCCGCAGGTTTACGAGCAGTACTTC. It translates to CASSPPQVYEQYF.

CDR3 amino acids: CASSPPSASRETQYF. In DNA, the CDR3 is TGTGCCAGCTCACCACCGTCGGCTAGCAGAGAGACCCAGTACTTC. The chain uses TRBV18 and TRBJ2-5; tentative D call: TRBD2 (5 bases). Germline V gives CDR1 KGHSH, CDR2 LQKENI. The CDR3 consists of 15 residues. V dropped 0 bases and J dropped 4 bases, with 12 bases sitting between them.

CDR3 loop: CAISAGTAGGYYGYTF. CDR3 nucleotides: TGTGCCATCAGTGCCGGGACAGCGGGCGGGTATTATGGCTACACCTTC. The genes are TRBV10-3 and TRBJ1-2, with 7 nucleotides matching TRBD1. CDR3 length: 16 residues. V was pared by 4 bases and J by 5 bases, with 13 bases of the junction left unmatched. CDR1 and CDR2 (germline): ENHRY, SYGVKD.

This chain links TRBV6-2 or TRBV6-3 with TRBJ2-3; 8 bases are shared with TRBD2. Germline lookup yields CDR1 MNHEY and CDR2 SVGEGT. V lost 2 bases and J lost 3; bases outside the gene matches: 10. The CDR3 has 17 residues. The CDR3 DNA reads TGTGCCAGCAGTTACGGCCGGGAGGGCCGGGGGACAGATACGCAGTATTTT. Protein product: CASSYGREGRGTDTQYF.

CDR3 region: CASSQVLSGGTIEQYF. CDR3 coding DNA: TGTGCCAGCAGCCAAGTGCTAAGCGGGGGGACAATCGAGCAGTACTTC. The genes are TRBV4-2 and TRBJ2-7; 9 bases line up with TRBD2. The germline gives CDR1 LGHNA, CDR2 YNFKEQ. V lost 1 base, J lost 6 bases, and 10 bases stayed unmatched. CDR3 length equals 16 residues.

This clonotype was recorded many times. The chain is built from TRBV7-2 and TRBJ2-7, with 12 bases identical to TRBD2. The CDR3 consists of 15 residues. Losses at the gene ends were 4 bases for V and 7 bases for J; bases not matched to a gene: 8. Germline values: CDR1 SGHTA, CDR2 FQGNSA. The CDR3 region is CASSSGLAGFKEQYF. The CDR3 DNA reads as TGTGCCAGCAGCTCCGGACTAGCGGGGTTCAAAGAGCAGTACTTC.

On this clonotype itself: Compared with germline, one end of the junction differs, possibly owing to a read error. This chain links TRBV20-1 with TRBJ2-1; 9 bases match TRBD1. This CDR3 is built from 16 residues. Germline-derived CDR1 and CDR2 are DFQATT and SNEGSKA (reference sequence). CDR3 DNA sequence: TGCAGTGCTGGAGAATCTACAGGGGGCTGGGACAATGAGCAGTTCTTC. Its translation: CSAGESTGGWDNEQFF.

This clonotype was counted a single time. The CDR3 nucleotides are TGTGCCAGCAGCCAAGCCTTGCCGCCAAACACCATATATTTT. As protein: CASSQALPPNTIYF. The chain couples TRBV14 to TRBJ1-3; no firm D call. CDR3 length equals 14 residues. Looked up from germline, CDR1 is SGHDN and CDR2 is FVKESK. Trimming stripped 1 base from V and 6 bases from J, with 10 bases between.

This clonotype was counted at least ten times. V is TRBV7-2 and J is TRBJ1-1, with D uncertain. The CDR3 totals 14 residues. Germline CDR1 and CDR2: SGHTA and FQGNSA. Between the trimmed V and J ends, which lost 5 bases and 4 bases, there was a span of 14 bases. The CDR3, as DNA: TGTGCCAGCAGCCTTGTCCGGGTCGGCACTGAAGCTTTCTTT. Protein sequence: CASSLVRVGTEAFF.

This clonotype has only a few counts. The J gene is TRBJ2-1, the V gene TRBV9, with D perhaps being TRBD1 or TRBD2 (5 bases each). CDR3 length: 14 amino acids. The V end lost 3 bases, the J end lost 11 bases, and 18 bases lay between the germline ends. Germline V CDR1 and CDR2: SGDLS, YYNGEE. CDR3 loop: CASSAVQGPQQQFF. Written as DNA, the CDR3 is TGTGCCAGCAGCGCAGTTCAGGGACCTCAGCAGCAGTTCTTC.

This clonotype was seen more than once but under ten times. Germline is not matched at one junction end, which may reflect a read error. This rearrangement joins TRBV7-2 to TRBJ1-5, with 9 bases identical to TRBD1. The CDR3 has 16 residues. Germline V gene data show CDR1 as SGHTA and CDR2 as FQGNSA. The chain's CDR3 is CASSLALGQGNRPQHF. In DNA, the CDR3 is TGTGCCAGCAGCTTAGCGTTGGGACAGGGCAATCGGCCCCAGCATTTT.

The rearrangement joins TRBV7-2 to TRBJ2-1; D is possibly TRBD2 (5 bases). The V end was cut by 8 bases, the J end by 5 bases, with 16 bases between. Germline V gene lookup returns CDR1 SGHTA and CDR2 FQGNSA. The CDR3 loop spans 14 amino acids. CDR3 DNA sequence: TGTGCCAGCCGAACCGGAGGCCCCCACAATGAGCAGTTCTTC. This encodes CASRTGGPHNEQFF.

The J gene is TRBJ1-1, the V gene TRBV6-2 or TRBV6-3; no clear D gene. CDR1 MNHEY and CDR2 SVGEGT come from the germline V gene. This CDR3 is built from 11 residues. The V end was cut by 2 bases, the J end by 10 bases, with 8 bases between. The CDR3 reads CASSYMGRAFF. Written as DNA, the CDR3 is TGTGCCAGCAGTTACATGGGGAGAGCTTTCTTT.

The J gene is TRBJ2-7, the V gene TRBV7-2; TRBD1 agrees at 8 bases. The germline CDR1 and CDR2 sequences are SGHTA and FQGNSA. Trimming took 7 bases from V and 6 from J; bases not matched to a gene: 11. The CDR3 contains 14 residues. CDR3 nucleotides: TGTGCCAGCACTACGGGGGACAGGACACGCGAGCAGTACTTC. Translation: CASTTGDRTREQYF.

This clonotype appeared many times. CDR3 sequence: CASSSDRSTEAFF. In DNA form, the CDR3 reads TGTGCCAGCAGCAGTGACAGAAGCACTGAAGCTTTCTTT. The V gene is TRBV7-2, the J gene TRBJ1-1; tentatively, D is TRBD1 (5 bases). Trimming removed 5 bases from V and 4 bases from J, with 11 bases in between. The CDR3 is 13 amino acids. In germline, CDR1 is SGHTA, CDR2 FQGNSA.

The J gene is TRBJ1-1, the V gene TRBV7-8; no firm D call. The ends were cut back, 6 bases at V and 6 bases at J, with 11 bases in the middle. CDR3 length equals 12 residues. The V gene's germline CDR1 is SGHVS and CDR2 FQNEAQ. The CDR3 DNA is TGTGCCAGCAGTCCCTGGCTGCCTGAAGCTTTCTTT. Amino acid sequence: CASSPWLPEAFF.

The chain joins TRBV20-1 to TRBJ1-4; D is possibly TRBD1 (5 bases). V gave up 6 bases and J gave up 7 bases, with 18 bases separating them. From germline, CDR1 is DFQATT and CDR2 SNEGSKA (reference sequence). The CDR3 sequence is 14 residues long. CDR3 DNA sequence: TGCAGTGCCGAACGAGGGGATGAGTCTGAAAAACTGTTTTTT. Translation: CSAERGDESEKLFF.

This clonotype was picked up many times. The chain links TRBV7-2 to TRBJ1-2; D unclear. Germline V lookup: CDR1 SGHTA, CDR2 FQGNSA. There are 15 residues in the CDR3. The V gene lost 2 bases and the J gene lost 4 bases, with 14 bases spanning the gap. CDR3 sequence reads: CASSLSGTAFYGYTF. The CDR3 bases are TGTGCCAGCAGCTTATCAGGAACGGCATTCTATGGCTACACCTTC.

The chain combines TRBV7-3 with TRBJ2-3; D gene uncertain. The V gene lost 2 bases and the J gene lost 5 bases, with 5 bases spanning the gap. The CDR3 has 12 amino acids. Germline CDR1 reads SGHTA; CDR2 reads FQGTGA. The CDR3 loop is CASSLVKDTQYF. The CDR3 nucleotides are TGTGCCAGCAGCTTAGTGAAAGATACGCAGTATTTT.

This sequence joins TRBV10-3 and TRBJ2-1; 10 nucleotides line up with TRBD2. The CDR3 is made up of 15 amino acids. The germline gives CDR1 ENHRY, CDR2 SYGVKD. The ends lost 5 bases at V and 9 bases at J; junction bases unmatched: 10. The CDR3 sequence: CAISPSGGAASEQFF. The CDR3 coding sequence is TGTGCCATCAGTCCGAGCGGGGGGGCTGCAAGTGAGCAGTTCTTC.

V usage is TRBV19 and J usage is TRBJ1-1, with unresolved D. V was shortened by 8 bases and J by 1 base, with 20 bases between the two germline ends. The germline gives CDR1 LNHDA, CDR2 SQIVND (reference sequence). This CDR3 has 16 amino acids. The CDR3 DNA follows: TGTGCCAGTGGAAGGGCAAACTCGGAGACGAACACTGAAGCTTTCTTT. This translates into CASGRANSETNTEAFF.

The chain recombines TRBV7-2 with TRBJ2-5; D not certain. The CDR3 has 13 amino acids. Trimming took 1 base from V and 5 from J, leaving 8 bases between them. Germline-derived CDR1 and CDR2 are SGHTA and FQGNSA. CDR3: CASSLGGMETQYF. In DNA, the CDR3 is TGTGCCAGCAGCTTAGGTGGGATGGAGACCCAGTACTTC.

This sequence joins TRBV19 and TRBJ1-2; maybe TRBD1 (6 bases). The CDR3 is 14 amino acids. V lost 5 bases, J lost 2 bases, and 12 bases lay in between. CDR1 is LNHDA, CDR2 SQIVND, per germline (reference sequence). The CDR3 region is CASSSRTENYGYTF. The CDR3 region has the DNA TGTGCCAGTAGTTCTAGGACAGAAAACTATGGCTACACCTTC.

This clonotype was seen a few times. The chain has TRBV7-6 and TRBJ1-4; D might be TRBD1 (5 bases). The CDR3 is 15 amino acids. Between the trimmed V and J ends, which lost 4 bases and 8 bases, there was a span of 17 bases. Germline lookup yields CDR1 SGHVS and CDR2 FNYEAQ. The CDR3 DNA follows: TGTGCCAGCAGCTACGACAGAACAATAAACGAAAAACTGTTTTTT. It encodes CASSYDRTINEKLFF.

This clonotype showed up just a few times. The chain couples TRBV7-2 to TRBJ1-2; no firm D call. Per the germline V gene, CDR1 is SGHTA and CDR2 is FQGNSA. Trimming removed 5 bases at V and 0 bases at J, with 10 bases between. The CDR3 sequence is 14 residues long. Here the CDR3 reads CASSRAQPNYGYTF. The CDR3 region has the DNA TGTGCCAGCAGCCGAGCCCAGCCTAACTATGGCTACACCTTC.

This clonotype was counted a single time. This chain links TRBV27 with TRBJ2-1, with TRBD2 matching over 9 bases. The CDR3 totals 16 residues. J gave up 9 bases and V 7 bases, and 16 bases lay outside the gene matches. The germline gives CDR1 MNHEY, CDR2 SMNVEV (reference sequence). The DNA of the CDR3 is TGTGCCAGCACGCGCCCGGGGCTAGCGGGGAGAGGTGAGCAGTTCTTC. Its translation: CASTRPGLAGRGEQFF.